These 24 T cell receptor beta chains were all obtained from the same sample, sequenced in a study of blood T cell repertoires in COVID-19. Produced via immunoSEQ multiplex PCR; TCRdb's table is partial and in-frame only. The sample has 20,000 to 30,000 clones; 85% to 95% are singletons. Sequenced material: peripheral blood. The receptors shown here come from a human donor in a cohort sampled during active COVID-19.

CDR3 sequence (DNA): TGTGCCAGCAGCGGGGGACTAGCGGCAAGCTCCTACGAGCAGTACTTC. This translates into CASSGGLAASSYEQYF. J is TRBJ2-7 and V is TRBV13; 11 bases line up with TRBD2. Germline values: CDR1 PRHDT, CDR2 FYEKMQ (reference sequence). V dropped 5 bases and J dropped 0; count of bases not matched to a gene: 6. This CDR3 has 16 residues.

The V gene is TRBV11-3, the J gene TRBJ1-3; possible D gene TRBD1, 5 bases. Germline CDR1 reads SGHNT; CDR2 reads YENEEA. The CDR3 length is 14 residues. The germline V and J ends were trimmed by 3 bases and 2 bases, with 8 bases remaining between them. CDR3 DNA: TGTGCCAGCAGCTTCGGGGGAGCTGGAAACACCATATATTTT. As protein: CASSFGGAGNTIYF.

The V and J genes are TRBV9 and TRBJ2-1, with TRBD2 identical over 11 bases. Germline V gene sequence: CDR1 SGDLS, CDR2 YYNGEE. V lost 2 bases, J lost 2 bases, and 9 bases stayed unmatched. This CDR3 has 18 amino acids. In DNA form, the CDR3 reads TGTGCCAGCAGCGTGGGAGGAGGACTAGCGGGTCCCTACAATGAGCAGTTCTTC. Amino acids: CASSVGGGLAGPYNEQFF.

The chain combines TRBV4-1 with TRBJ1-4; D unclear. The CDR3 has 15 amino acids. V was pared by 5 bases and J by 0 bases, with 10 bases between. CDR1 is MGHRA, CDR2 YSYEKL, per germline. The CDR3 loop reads CASSNTASTNEKLFF. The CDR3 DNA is TGCGCCAGCAGCAATACAGCTTCAACTAATGAAAAACTGTTTTTT.

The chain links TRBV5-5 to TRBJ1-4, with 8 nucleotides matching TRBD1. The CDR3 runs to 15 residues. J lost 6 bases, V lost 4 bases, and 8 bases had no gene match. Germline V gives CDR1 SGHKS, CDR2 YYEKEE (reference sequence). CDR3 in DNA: TGTGCCAGCAGCCAAGCGGGACAGGCGCATGAAAAACTGTTTTTT. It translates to CASSQAGQAHEKLFF.

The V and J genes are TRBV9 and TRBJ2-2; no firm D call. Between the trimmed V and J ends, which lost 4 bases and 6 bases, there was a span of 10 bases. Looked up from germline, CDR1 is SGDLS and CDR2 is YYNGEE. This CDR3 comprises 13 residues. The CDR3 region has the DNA TGTGCCAGCAGCCCAGTGTTTGCCGGGGAGCTGTTTTTT. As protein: CASSPVFAGELFF.

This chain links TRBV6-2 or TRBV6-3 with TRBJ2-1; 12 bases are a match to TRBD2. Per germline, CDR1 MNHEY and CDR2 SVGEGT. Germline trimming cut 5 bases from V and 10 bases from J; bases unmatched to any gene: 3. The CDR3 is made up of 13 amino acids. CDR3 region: CASSQTSGGEQFF. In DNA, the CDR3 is TGTGCCAGCAGTCAAACTAGCGGGGGGGAGCAGTTCTTC.

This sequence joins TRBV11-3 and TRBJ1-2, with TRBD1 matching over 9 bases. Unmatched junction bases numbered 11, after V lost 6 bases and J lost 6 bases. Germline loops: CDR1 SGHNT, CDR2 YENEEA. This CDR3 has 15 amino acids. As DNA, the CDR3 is TGTGCCAGCAGACTTGGGACAGGGTTAAAGGATGGCTACACCTTC. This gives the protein CASRLGTGLKDGYTF.

The CDR3 nucleotides are TGTGCCAGCAGCCAAGTCGCCTCTAACATTGGGAGAACTAATGAAAAACTGTTTTTT. This sequence encodes CASSQVASNIGRTNEKLFF. J is TRBJ1-4 and V is TRBV3-1 (or the pseudogene TRBV3-2); D unclear. In germline, CDR1 is LGHDT, CDR2 YNNKEL (reference sequence). CDR3 size: 19 residues. V gave up 1 base and J gave up 1 base, with 19 bases separating them.

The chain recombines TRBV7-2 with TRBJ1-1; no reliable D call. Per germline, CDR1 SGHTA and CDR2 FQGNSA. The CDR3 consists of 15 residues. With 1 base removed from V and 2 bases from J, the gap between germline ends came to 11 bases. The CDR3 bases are TGTGCCAGCAGCTTAGTCCCAGGCAAAAACACTGAAGCTTTCTTT. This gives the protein CASSLVPGKNTEAFF. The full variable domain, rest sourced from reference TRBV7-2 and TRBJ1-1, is GAGVSQSPSNKVTEKGKDVELRCDPISGHTALYWYRQSLGQGLEFLIYFQGNSAPDKSGLPSDRFSAERTGGSVSTLTIQRTQQEDSAVYLCASSLVPGKNTEAFFGQGTRLTVV.

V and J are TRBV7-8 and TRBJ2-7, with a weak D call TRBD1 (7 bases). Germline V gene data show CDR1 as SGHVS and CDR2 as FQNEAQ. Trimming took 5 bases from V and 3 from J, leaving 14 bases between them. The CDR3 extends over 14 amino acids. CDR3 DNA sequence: TGTGCCAGCAGCCCGCGACAGGGAGGCTACGAGCAGTACTTC. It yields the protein CASSPRQGGYEQYF.

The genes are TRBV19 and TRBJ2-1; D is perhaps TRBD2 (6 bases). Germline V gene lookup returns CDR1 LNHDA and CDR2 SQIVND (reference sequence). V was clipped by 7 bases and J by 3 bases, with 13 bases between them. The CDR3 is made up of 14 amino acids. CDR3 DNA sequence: TGTGCCAGTACCTCCCTGGGGGGCTACAATGAGCAGTTCTTC. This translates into CASTSLGGYNEQFF.

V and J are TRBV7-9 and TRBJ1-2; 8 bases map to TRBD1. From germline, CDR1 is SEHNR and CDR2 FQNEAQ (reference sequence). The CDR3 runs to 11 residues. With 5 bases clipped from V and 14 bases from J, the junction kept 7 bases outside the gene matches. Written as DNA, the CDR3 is TGTGCCAGCAGCCCGGACAGGGAGGAGACCTTC. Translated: CASSPDREETF.

CDR3 nucleotides: TGCGCCAGCAGCTTACTAGCGGGAGCAACAGATACGCAGTATTTT. Translating gives CASSLLAGATDTQYF. The V gene is TRBV5-1, the J gene TRBJ2-3; 11 nucleotides align to TRBD2. Losses at the gene ends were 2 bases for V and 3 bases for J; bases not matched to a gene: 2. CDR1 is SGHRS and CDR2 is YFSETQ in the germline V gene. The CDR3 is 15 amino acids.

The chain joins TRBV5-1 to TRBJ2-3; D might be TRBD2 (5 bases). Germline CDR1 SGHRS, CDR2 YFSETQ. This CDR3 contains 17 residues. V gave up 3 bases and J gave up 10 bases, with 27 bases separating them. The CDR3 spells CASSCTSNERTSSSQYF. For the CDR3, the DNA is TGCGCCAGCAGCTGCACATCAAATGAGCGGACCTCGAGCTCGCAGTATTTT.

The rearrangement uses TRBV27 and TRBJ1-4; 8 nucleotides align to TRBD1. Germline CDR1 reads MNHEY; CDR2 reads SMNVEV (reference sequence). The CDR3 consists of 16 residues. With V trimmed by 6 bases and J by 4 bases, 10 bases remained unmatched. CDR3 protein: CASRPTGQGLNEKLFF. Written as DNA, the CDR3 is TGTGCCAGCAGGCCGACCGGACAGGGTCTTAATGAAAAACTGTTTTTT.

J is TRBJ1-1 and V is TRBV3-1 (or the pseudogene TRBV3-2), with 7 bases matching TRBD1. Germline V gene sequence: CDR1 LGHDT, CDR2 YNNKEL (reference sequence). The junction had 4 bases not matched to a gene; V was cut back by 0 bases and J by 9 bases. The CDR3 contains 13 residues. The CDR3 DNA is TGTGCCAGCAGCCAAGATCGACAGGGACAAGCTTTCTTT. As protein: CASSQDRQGQAFF.

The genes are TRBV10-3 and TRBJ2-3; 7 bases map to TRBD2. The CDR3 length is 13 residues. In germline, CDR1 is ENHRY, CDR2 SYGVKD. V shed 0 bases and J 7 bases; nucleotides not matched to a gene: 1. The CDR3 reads CAISESTSHTQYF. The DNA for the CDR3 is TGTGCCATCAGTGAGTCGACTAGCCATACGCAGTATTTT.

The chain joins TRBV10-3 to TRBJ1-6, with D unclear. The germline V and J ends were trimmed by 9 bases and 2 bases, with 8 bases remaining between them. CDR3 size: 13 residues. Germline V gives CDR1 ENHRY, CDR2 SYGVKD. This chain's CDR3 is CAIAAAYNSPLHF. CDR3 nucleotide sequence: TGTGCCATTGCCGCGGCCTATAATTCACCCCTCCACTTT.

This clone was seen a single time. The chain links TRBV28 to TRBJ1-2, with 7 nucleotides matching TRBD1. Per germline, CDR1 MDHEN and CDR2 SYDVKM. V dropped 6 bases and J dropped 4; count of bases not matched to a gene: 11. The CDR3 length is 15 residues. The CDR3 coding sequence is TGTGCCAGCAGCGGACGGGGGACAGCTATCTATGGCTACACCTTC. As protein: CASSGRGTAIYGYTF.

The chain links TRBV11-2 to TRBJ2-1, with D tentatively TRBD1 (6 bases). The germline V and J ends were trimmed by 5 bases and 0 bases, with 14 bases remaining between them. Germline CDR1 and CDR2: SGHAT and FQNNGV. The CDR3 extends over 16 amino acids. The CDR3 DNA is TGTGCCAGCAGCAGCAGGGGAGCGGTCTCCTACAATGAGCAGTTCTTC. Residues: CASSSRGAVSYNEQFF.

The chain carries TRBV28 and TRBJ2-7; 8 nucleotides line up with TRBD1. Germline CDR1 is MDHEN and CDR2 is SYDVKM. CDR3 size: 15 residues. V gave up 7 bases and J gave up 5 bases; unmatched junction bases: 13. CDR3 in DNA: TGTGCCAGCACCCCAGGGGGCGCTACCTTGCACGAGCAGTACTTC. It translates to CASTPGGATLHEQYF.

CDR3 sequence reads: CASSPTRVMDTEAFF. CDR3 coding DNA: TGTGCCAGCTCACCGACCCGGGTGATGGACACTGAAGCTTTCTTT. The chain carries TRBV18 and TRBJ1-1; no clear D. The CDR3 has 15 amino acids. Germline CDR1 and CDR2: KGHSH and LQKENI. Trimming left V 3 bases short and J 3 bases short, with 14 bases between.

CDR3 sequence: CASSGMTGGDYGYTF. The CDR3, as DNA: TGTGCCAGCTCGGGAATGACAGGGGGCGACTATGGCTACACCTTC. The rearrangement links TRBV18 to TRBJ1-2; 10 bases match TRBD1. The V segment lost 6 bases and the J segment 3 bases; nucleotides outside the gene matches: 7. Germline lookup yields CDR1 KGHSH and CDR2 LQKENI. This CDR3 is built from 15 residues.